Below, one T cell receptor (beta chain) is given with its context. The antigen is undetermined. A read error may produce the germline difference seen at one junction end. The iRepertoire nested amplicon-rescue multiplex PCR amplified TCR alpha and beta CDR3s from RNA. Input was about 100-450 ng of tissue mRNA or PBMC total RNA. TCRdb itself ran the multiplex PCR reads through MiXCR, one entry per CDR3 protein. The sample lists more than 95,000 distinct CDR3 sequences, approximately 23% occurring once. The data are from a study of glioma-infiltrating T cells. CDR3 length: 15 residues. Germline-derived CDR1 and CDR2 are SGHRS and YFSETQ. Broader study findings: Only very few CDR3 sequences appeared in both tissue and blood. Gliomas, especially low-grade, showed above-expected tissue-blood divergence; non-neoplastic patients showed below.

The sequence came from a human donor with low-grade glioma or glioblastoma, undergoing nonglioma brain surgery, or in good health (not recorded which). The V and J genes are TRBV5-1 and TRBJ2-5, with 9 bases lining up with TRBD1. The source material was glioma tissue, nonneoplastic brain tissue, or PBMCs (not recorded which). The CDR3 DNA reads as TGCTCCAGCAGCTCGGGACAGGGCGCCCAAGAGACCCAGTACTTC. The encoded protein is CSSSSGQGAQETQYF.